This T cell receptor beta chain was identified in a study of a mutant IDH1 vaccine in newly diagnosed glioma. Study-level background: Patients' prior therapy spanned radiotherapy, temozolomide, or both; most underwent both.

Stated time point: baseline, week 1 (first vaccination visit). Treatment denoted: pre-vaccination baseline after standard-of-care therapy. For this clone: Its antigen remains unknown.

Data came from immunoSEQ multiplex PCR; TCRdb stores just in-frame clones and leaves some out. Here the sample spans around 37,000 clones, more than 90% being singletons. Study-wide findings and caveats: Alterations occurring in top peripheral T cell clonotypes seemed unrelated to pseudoprogression.

With 4 bases clipped from V and 3 bases from J, the junction kept 2 bases outside the gene matches. Germline CDR1 reads KGHSH; CDR2 reads LQKENI. This CDR3 is built from 15 residues. Here the sequenced sample was PBMCs, taken from a glioma patient treated with radiotherapy, temozolomide or both. The rearrangement links TRBV18 to TRBJ2-1, with 11 nucleotides matching TRBD1. This receptor was identified in a young man with glioma. CDR3 region: CASSLGTGGYNEQFF. In DNA, the CDR3 is TGTGCCAGCTCACTAGGGACAGGGGGCTACAATGAGCAGTTCTTC.